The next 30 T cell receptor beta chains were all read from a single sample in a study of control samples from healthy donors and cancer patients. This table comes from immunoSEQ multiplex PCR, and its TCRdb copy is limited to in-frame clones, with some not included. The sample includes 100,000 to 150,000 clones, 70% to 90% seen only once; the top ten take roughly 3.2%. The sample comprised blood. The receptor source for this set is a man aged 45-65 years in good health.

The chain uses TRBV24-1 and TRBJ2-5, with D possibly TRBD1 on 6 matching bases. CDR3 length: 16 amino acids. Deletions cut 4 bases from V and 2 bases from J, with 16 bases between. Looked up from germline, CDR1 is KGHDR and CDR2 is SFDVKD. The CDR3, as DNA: TGTGCCACCAGTGACCGAGGGACAACGCATCAAGAGACCCAGTACTTC. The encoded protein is CATSDRGTTHQETQYF.

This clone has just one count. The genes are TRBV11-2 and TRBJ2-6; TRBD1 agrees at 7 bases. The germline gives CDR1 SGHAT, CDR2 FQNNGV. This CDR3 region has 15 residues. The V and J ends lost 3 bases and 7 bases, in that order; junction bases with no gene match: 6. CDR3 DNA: TGTGCCAGCAGCTTTGACAGGGTAGGAGCCAACGTCCTGACTTTC. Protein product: CASSFDRVGANVLTF.

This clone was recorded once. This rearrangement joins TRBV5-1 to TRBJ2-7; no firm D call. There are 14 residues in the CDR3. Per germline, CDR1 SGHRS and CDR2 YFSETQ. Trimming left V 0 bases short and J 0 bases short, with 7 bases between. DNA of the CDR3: TGCGCCAGCAGCTTGGACAGCCTCTCCTACGAGCAGTACTTC. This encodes CASSLDSLSYEQYF.

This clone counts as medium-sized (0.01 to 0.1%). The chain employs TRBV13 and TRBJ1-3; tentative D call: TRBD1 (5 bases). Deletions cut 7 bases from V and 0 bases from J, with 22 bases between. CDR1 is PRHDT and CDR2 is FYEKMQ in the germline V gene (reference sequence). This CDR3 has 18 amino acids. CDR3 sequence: CASTEVGDPTPSGNTIYF. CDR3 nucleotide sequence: TGTGCCAGCACCGAGGTAGGGGACCCGACCCCCTCTGGAAACACCATATATTTT.

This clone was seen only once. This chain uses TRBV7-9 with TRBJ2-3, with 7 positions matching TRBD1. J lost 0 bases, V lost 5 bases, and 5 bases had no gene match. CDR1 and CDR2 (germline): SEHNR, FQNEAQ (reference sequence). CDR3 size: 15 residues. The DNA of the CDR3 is TGTGCCAGCAGCCCCGGACAGGCTAGCACAGATACGCAGTATTTT. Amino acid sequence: CASSPGQASTDTQYF. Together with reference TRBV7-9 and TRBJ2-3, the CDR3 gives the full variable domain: DTGVSQNPRHKITKRGQNVTFRCDPISEHNRLYWYRQTLGQGPEFLTYFQNEAQLEKSRLLSDRFSAERPKGSFSTLEIQRTEQGDSAMYLCASSPGQASTDTQYFGPGTRLTVL.

This chain's CDR3 is CATSRLDRVGGYTF. The CDR3 DNA reads as TGTGCCACCAGCAGACTGGACAGGGTAGGTGGCTACACCTTC. The genes are TRBV15 and TRBJ1-2; TRBD1 agrees at 8 bases. This CDR3 contains 14 residues. Germline loops: CDR1 LNHNV, CDR2 YYDKDF (reference sequence). The junction had 6 bases not matched to a gene; V was cut back by 2 bases and J by 7 bases.

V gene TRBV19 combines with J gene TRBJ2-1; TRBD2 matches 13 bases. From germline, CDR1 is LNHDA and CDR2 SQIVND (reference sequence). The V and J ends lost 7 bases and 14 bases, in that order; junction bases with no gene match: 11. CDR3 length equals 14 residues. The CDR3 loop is CASKQTEGLAGEFF. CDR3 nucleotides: TGTGCCAGTAAACAGACAGAAGGACTAGCGGGGGAGTTCTTC.

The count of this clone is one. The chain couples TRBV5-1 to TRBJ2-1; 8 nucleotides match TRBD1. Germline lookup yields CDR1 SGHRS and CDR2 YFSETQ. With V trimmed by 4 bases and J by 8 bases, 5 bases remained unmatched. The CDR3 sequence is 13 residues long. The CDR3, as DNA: TGCGCCAGCAGCCGAGACAGGGGCTATGAGCAGTTCTTC. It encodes CASSRDRGYEQFF.

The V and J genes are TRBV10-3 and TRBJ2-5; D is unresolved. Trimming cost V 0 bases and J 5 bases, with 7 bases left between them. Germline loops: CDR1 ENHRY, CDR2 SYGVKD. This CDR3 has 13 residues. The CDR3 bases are TGTGCCATCAGTGAGTCGACTCGGGAGACCCAGTACTTC. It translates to CAISESTRETQYF.

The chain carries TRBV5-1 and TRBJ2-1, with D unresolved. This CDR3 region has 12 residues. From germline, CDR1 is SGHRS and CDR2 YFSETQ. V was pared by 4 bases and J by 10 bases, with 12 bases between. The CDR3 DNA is TGCGCCAGCAGCCCCGGATTGGGGGAGCAGTTCTTC. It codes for CASSPGLGEQFF. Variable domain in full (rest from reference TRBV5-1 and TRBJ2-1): KAGVTQTPRYLIKTRGQQVTLSCSPISGHRSVSWYQQTPGQGLQFLFEYFSETQRNKGNFPGRFSGRQFSNSRSEMNVSTLELGDSALYLCASSPGLGEQFFGPGTRLTVL.

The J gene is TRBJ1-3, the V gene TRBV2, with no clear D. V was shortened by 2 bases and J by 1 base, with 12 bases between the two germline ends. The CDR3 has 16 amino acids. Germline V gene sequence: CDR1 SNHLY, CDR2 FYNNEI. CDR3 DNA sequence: TGTGCCAGCAGTGAAAGTTACTCAAGGTCTGGAAACACCATATATTTT. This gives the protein CASSESYSRSGNTIYF.

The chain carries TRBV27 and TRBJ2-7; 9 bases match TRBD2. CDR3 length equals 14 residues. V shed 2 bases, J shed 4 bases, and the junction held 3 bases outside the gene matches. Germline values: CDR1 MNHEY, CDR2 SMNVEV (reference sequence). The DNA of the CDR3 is TGTGCCAGCAGTTTAGGCGGGGGGGCTTACGAGCAGTACTTC. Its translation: CASSLGGGAYEQYF.

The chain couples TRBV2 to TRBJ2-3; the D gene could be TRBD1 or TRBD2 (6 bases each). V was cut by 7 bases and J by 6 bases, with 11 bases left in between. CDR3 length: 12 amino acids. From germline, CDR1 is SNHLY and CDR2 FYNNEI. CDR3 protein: CASKLGGDTQYF. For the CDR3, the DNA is TGTGCCAGCAAGCTAGGGGGGGATACGCAGTATTTT. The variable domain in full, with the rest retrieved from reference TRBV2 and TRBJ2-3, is EPEVTQTPSHQVTQMGQEVILRCVPISNHLYFYWYRQILGQKVEFLVSFYNNEISEKSEIFDDQFSVERPDGSNFTLKIRSTKLEDSAMYFCASKLGGDTQYFGPGTRLTVL.

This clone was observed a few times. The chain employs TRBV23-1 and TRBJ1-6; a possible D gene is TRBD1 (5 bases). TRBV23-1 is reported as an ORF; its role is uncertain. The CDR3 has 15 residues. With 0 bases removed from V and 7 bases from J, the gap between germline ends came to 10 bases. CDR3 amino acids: CASSQSEGLNSPLHF. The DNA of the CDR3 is TGCGCCAGCAGTCAATCGGAGGGGCTCAATTCACCCCTCCACTTT.

The CDR3 DNA reads TGTGCCAGCAGTTTATCGAGGCCAGCGGGGAATGAGCAGTTCTTC. Its translation: CASSLSRPAGNEQFF. V is TRBV27 and J is TRBJ2-1, with 7 bases identical to TRBD2. J was trimmed by 7 bases and V by 0 bases; bases with no gene match: 6. Looked up from germline, CDR1 is MNHEY and CDR2 is SMNVEV (reference sequence). The CDR3 consists of 15 residues.

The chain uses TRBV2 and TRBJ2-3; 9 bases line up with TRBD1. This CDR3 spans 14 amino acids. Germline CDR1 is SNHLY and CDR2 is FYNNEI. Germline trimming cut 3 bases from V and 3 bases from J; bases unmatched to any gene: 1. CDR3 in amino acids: CASSEGTGTDTQYF. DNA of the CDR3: TGTGCCAGCAGTGAGGGGACAGGGACAGATACGCAGTATTTT. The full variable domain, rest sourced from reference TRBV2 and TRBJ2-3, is EPEVTQTPSHQVTQMGQEVILRCVPISNHLYFYWYRQILGQKVEFLVSFYNNEISEKSEIFDDQFSVERPDGSNFTLKIRSTKLEDSAMYFCASSEGTGTDTQYFGPGTRLTVL.

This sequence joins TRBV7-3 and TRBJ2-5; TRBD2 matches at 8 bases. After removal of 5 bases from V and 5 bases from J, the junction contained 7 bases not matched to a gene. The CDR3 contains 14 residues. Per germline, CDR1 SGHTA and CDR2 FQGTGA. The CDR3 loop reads CASSLGGALETQYF. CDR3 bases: TGTGCCAGCAGCCTCGGGGGGGCCCTGGAGACCCAGTACTTC.

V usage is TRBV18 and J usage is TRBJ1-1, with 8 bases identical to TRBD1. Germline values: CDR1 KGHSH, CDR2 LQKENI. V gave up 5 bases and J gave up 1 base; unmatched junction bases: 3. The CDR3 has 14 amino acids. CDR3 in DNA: TGTGCCAGCTCAGAACAGGGGGGGAACACTGAAGCTTTCTTT. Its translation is CASSEQGGNTEAFF.

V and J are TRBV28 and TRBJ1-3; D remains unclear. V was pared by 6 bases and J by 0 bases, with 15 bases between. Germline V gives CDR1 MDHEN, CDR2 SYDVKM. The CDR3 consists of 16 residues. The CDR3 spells CASSLRTVSSGNTIYF. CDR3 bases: TGTGCCAGCAGCCTCCGGACGGTGAGCTCTGGAAACACCATATATTTT.

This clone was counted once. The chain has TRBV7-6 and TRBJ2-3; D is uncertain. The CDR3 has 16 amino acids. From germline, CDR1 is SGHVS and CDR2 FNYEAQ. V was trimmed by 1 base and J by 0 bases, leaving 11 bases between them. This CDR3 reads CASSLESLPSTDTQYF. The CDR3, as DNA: TGTGCCAGCAGCTTAGAGAGCTTACCTAGCACAGATACGCAGTATTTT.

The CDR3 DNA follows: TGTGCCACCAGTGATTTAGAGAGTGAGCAGTTCTTC. Protein product: CATSDLESEQFF. This chain uses TRBV24-1 with TRBJ2-1; D call uncertain. The CDR3 is 12 residues long. The germline V gene encodes CDR1 KGHDR and CDR2 SFDVKD. With 1 base removed from V and 9 bases from J, the gap between germline ends came to 6 bases.

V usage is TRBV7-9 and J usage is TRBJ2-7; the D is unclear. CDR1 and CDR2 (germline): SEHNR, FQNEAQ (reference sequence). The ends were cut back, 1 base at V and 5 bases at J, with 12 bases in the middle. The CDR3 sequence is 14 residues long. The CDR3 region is CASSLESSRDEQYF. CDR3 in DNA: TGTGCCAGCAGCTTAGAGAGCAGTCGCGACGAGCAGTACTTC.

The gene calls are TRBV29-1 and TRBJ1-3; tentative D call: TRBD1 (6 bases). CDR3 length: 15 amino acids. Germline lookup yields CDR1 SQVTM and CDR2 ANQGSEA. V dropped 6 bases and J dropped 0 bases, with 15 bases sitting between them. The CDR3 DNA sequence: TGCAGCGTGGGGGACAAGGGGGGCTCTGGAAACACCATATATTTT. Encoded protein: CSVGDKGGSGNTIYF.

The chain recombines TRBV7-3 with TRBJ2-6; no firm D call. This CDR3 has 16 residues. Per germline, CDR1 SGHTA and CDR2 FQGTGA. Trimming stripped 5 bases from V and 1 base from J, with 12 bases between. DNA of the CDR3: TGTGCCAGCAGCCAAGGGTGGGGTTCTGGGGCCAACGTCCTGACTTTC. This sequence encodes CASSQGWGSGANVLTF.

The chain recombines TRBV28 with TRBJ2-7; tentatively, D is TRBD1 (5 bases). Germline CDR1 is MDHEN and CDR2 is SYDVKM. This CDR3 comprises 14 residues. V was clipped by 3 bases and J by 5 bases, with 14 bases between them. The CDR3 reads CASSFEAGSHEQYF. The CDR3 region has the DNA TGTGCCAGCAGTTTCGAGGCAGGGTCCCACGAGCAGTACTTC.

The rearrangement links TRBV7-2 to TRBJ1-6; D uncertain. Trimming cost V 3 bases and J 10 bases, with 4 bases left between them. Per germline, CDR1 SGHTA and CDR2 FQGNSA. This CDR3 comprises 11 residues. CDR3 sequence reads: CASSFRSPLHF. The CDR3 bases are TGTGCCAGCAGCTTTCGGTCACCCCTCCACTTT.

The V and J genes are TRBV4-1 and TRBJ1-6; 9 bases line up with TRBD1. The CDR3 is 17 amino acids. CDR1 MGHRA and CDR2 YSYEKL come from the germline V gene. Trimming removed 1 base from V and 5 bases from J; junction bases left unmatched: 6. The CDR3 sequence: CASSQGPGQGNNSPLHF. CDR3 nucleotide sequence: TGCGCCAGCAGCCAAGGCCCGGGACAGGGAAATAATTCACCCCTCCACTTT.

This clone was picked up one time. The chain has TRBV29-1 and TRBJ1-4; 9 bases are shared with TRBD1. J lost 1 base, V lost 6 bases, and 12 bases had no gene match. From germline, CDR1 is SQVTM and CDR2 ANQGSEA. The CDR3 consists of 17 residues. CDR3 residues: CSVGGTGTGRTNEKLFF. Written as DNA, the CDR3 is TGCAGCGTCGGCGGGACAGGGACAGGGAGAACTAATGAAAAACTGTTTTTT.

CDR3 amino acids: CASRGGGPQHF. DNA for the CDR3: TGTGCCAGTAGGGGCGGGGGGCCCCAGCATTTT. V is TRBV19 and J is TRBJ1-5; D might be TRBD1 (5 bases). The CDR3 spans 11 residues. Germline lookup yields CDR1 LNHDA and CDR2 SQIVND (reference sequence). Trimming took off 6 bases at V and 9 bases at J, with 9 bases between the two ends.

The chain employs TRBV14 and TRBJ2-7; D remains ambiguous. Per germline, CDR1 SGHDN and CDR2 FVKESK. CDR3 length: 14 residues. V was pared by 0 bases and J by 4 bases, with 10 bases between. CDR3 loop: CASSQDVPNYEQYF. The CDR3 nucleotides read TGTGCCAGCAGCCAAGATGTTCCAAATTACGAGCAGTACTTC.